This TCR beta chain emerged from a study of OX40 agonist ivuxolimab in advanced cancers. About this clone: Its antigen is not known.

Sequencing was performed with immunoSEQ multiplex PCR; in TCRdb, only in-frame clones are kept and a portion is missing. The data contain 70,000 to 75,000 clones, around nine tenths of them singletons. CDR1 and CDR2 from the germline V gene are WSHSY and SAAADI. This CDR3 is built from 15 residues. The V and J ends lost 4 bases and 9 bases, in that order; junction bases with no gene match: 6. Findings of the study overall: Some nonresponders also had low normalized T-cell clonal expansion.

The sample in question was CD4+ or CD8+ T cells sorted from blood, obtained in a trial of the OX40 agonist ivuxolimab. The receptor's source is an adult with an advanced solid tumor such as melanoma, head and neck, liver or kidney cancer. V and J are TRBV10-2 and TRBJ2-1; 13 bases match TRBD2. The CDR3 spells CASSGTSGSLGEQFF. DNA for the CDR3: TGCGCCAGCAGTGGGACTAGCGGGAGTCTTGGTGAGCAGTTCTTC.